This T cell receptor beta chain came from a study of identical twins. This clonotype appeared a few times. TCRdb re-called the 5' RACE reads through MiXCR, storing one row per CDR3 protein. The sample lists 410,000 or so distinct CDR3 sequences, under 20% occurring once. V lost 0 bases, J lost 2 bases, and 8 bases lay in between. The CDR3 extends over 13 amino acids. CDR1 and CDR2 (germline): DFQATT, SNEGSKA (reference sequence). The receptor comes from a man in his fifties in good health. Sequencing used naive T cells sorted from blood. The chain carries TRBV20-1 and TRBJ2-7; D not certain. CDR3 nucleotides: TGCAGTGCTAGAGATGGGGAAGCCTACGAGCAGTACTTC. Amino acids: CSARDGEAYEQYF.